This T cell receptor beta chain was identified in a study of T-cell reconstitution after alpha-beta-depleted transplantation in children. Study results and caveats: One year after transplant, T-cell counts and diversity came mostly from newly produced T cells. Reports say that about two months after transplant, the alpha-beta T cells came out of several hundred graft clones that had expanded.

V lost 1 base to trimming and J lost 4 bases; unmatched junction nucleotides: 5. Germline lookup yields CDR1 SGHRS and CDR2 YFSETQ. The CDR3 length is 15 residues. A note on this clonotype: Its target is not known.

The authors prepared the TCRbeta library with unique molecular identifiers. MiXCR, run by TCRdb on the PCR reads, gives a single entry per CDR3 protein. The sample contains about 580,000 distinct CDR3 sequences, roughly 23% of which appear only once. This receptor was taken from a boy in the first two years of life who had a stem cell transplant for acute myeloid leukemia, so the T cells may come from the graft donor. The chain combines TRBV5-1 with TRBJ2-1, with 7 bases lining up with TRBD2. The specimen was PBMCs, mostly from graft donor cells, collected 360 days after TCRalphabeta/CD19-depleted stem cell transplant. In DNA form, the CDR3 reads TGCGCCAGCAGCTTGTTGACGGGGGGTTACAATGAGCAGTTCTTC. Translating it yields CASSLLTGGYNEQFF.